Each of the 7 T cell receptor beta chains below was sequenced from the same sample in a study of blood T cell repertoires in COVID-19. This table comes from immunoSEQ multiplex PCR, and its TCRdb copy is limited to in-frame clones, with some not included. Among 300,000 to 400,000 clones, about nine tenths were seen once, and the ten largest hold 1.5% to 2%. What was sequenced was peripheral blood. The source of these receptors is a woman aged 25-40 years with COVID-19, enrolled during active disease.

The V call is TRBV3-1 (or the pseudogene TRBV3-2), the J call TRBJ2-3; 7 bases line up with TRBD1. The CDR3 totals 16 residues. From germline, CDR1 is LGHDT and CDR2 YNNKEL (reference sequence). Germline trimming cut 4 bases from V and 5 bases from J; bases unmatched to any gene: 12. CDR3 amino acids: CASSPRQGLVRDTQYF. The CDR3 region has the DNA TGTGCCAGCAGCCCGCGACAGGGTCTGGTAAGAGATACGCAGTATTTT.

V is TRBV6-4 and J is TRBJ2-3, with 8 positions matching TRBD2. CDR1 is MRHNA and CDR2 is SNTAGT in the germline V gene. V was clipped by 2 bases and J by 0 bases; unmatched bases: 4. CDR3 length: 16 amino acids. CDR3 amino acids: CASSDGAGGSTDTQYF. DNA for the CDR3: TGTGCCAGCAGTGACGGCGCGGGGGGCAGCACAGATACGCAGTATTTT.

This clone showed up just a few times. The gene calls are TRBV28 and TRBJ1-5, with 7 bases matching TRBD1. This CDR3 is 16 amino acids long. Germline CDR1 and CDR2: MDHEN and SYDVKM. The junction had 10 bases not matched to a gene; V was cut back by 6 bases and J by 2 bases. The CDR3 loop reads CASRGGGGGGNQPQHF. The CDR3 nucleotides read TGTGCCAGCAGGGGTGGAGGGGGCGGGGGCAATCAGCCCCAGCATTTT.

To note about this clone: The same CDR3 can be traced to other DNA sequences in this sample. This sequence joins TRBV7-9 and TRBJ1-1; D is undetermined. The CDR3 totals 14 residues. The germline CDR1 and CDR2 sequences are SEHNR and FQNEAQ (reference sequence). The V end was cut by 1 base, the J end by 5 bases, with 11 bases between. CDR3 region: CASSLELGGTEAFF. In DNA form, the CDR3 reads TGTGCCAGCAGCTTAGAGCTTGGAGGGACTGAAGCTTTCTTT.

V and J are TRBV6-6 and TRBJ1-3, with D unclear. From germline, CDR1 is MNHNY and CDR2 SVGAGI (reference sequence). The ends were cut back, 2 bases at V and 7 bases at J, with 12 bases in the middle. The CDR3 is made up of 14 amino acids. The CDR3 sequence is CASSYAERSNTIYF. The CDR3 bases are TGTGCCAGCAGTTACGCAGAGCGTTCTAACACCATATATTTT.

V and J are TRBV7-9 and TRBJ2-5; unclear D gene. The CDR3 is 14 residues long. CDR1 and CDR2 from the germline V gene are SEHNR and FQNEAQ (reference sequence). Trimming shortened V by 0 bases and J by 2 bases, and 7 bases separated the two germline ends. CDR3 sequence reads: CASSLAAVQETQYF. In DNA form, the CDR3 reads TGTGCCAGCAGCTTAGCCGCAGTGCAAGAGACCCAGTACTTC.

The V and J genes are TRBV10-3 and TRBJ1-1, with D uncertain. V dropped 0 bases and J dropped 0 bases, with 14 bases sitting between them. Germline V gene lookup returns CDR1 ENHRY and CDR2 SYGVKD. CDR3 size: 17 residues. The CDR3 loop is CAISESMALLLNTEAFF. CDR3 in DNA: TGTGCCATCAGTGAGTCGATGGCCCTCCTGCTGAACACTGAAGCTTTCTTT.